The rows below give T cell receptor beta chains drawn from one sample of a study of shared clonotypes between healthy human individuals. Profiled with immunoSEQ multiplex PCR; TCRdb holds only in-frame clones, not every one. The sample includes 2 million to 2.5 million clones, under 95% seen only once; the top ten take approximately 0.41%. Sequenced input: naive CD4+ T cells from PBMCs. The receptors originated from a man younger than 30 in good health. Some clones in this sample may be carry-over from other donors' samples. Both conserved end residues are part of each CDR3. Fields, in order: V gene, D gene, clone size, J gene, CDR3 protein, CDR3 DNA. D genes are given only for firm matches. A row's size may be missing; if present it is once, few, many or a size class.

>TRBV29-1|TRBD2|NA|TRBJ2-1
CSVVRTGGGFF
TGCAGCGTTGTGAGAACGGGAGGGGGGTTCTTC
>TRBV28|NA|NA|TRBJ2-7
CASSPQGTYEQYF
TGTGCCAGCAGTCCACAGGGCACCTACGAGCAGTACTTC
>TRBV15|TRBD1|few|TRBJ1-1
CATSPDRALLAFF
TGTGCCACCAGTCCGGACAGGGCCCTTTTAGCTTTCTTT
>TRBV6-5|TRBD1|once|TRBJ1-3
CASSSTGGAGNTIYF
TGTGCCAGCAGTTCCACAGGGGGCGCGGGAAACACCATATATTTT
>TRBV27|NA|once|TRBJ1-1
CASSLLAGRALNTEAFF
TGTGCCAGCAGTTTATTGGCCGGAAGGGCACTGAACACTGAAGCTTTCTTT
>TRBV28|NA|NA|TRBJ1-2
CASTLAGTGVTNYGYTF
TGTGCCAGCACCCTGGCCGGGACGGGGGTGACTAACTATGGCTACACCTTC
>TRBV20-1|NA|NA|TRBJ2-5
CSARTRETQYF
TGCAGTGCTAGGACGCGAGAGACCCAGTACTTC
>TRBV15|TRBD2|NA|TRBJ2-7
CATSRDRDWGAGPHRYEQYF
TGTGCCACCAGCAGAGACAGGGATTGGGGAGCGGGACCACATCGGTACGAGCAGTACTTC
>TRBV29-1|TRBD2|NA|TRBJ2-3
CSAYGTSGSTDTQYF
TGCAGCGCCTACGGTACTAGCGGGAGCACAGATACGCAGTATTTT
>TRBV14|NA|once|TRBJ2-7
CASSQEWAADYEQYF
TGTGCCAGCAGCCAAGAGTGGGCGGCAGACTACGAGCAGTACTTC
>TRBV7-3|TRBD2|NA|TRBJ2-3
CASSASPGLADTQYF
TGTGCCAGCAGCGCAAGCCCGGGACTAGCAGATACGCAGTATTTT
>TRBV4-2|NA|NA|TRBJ1-2
CASSQETGTNYGYTF
TGTGCCAGCAGCCAAGAAACAGGGACTAACTATGGCTACACCTTC
>TRBV9|TRBD1|NA|TRBJ2-1
CASSMSTGGGEQFF
TGTGCCAGCAGCATGTCGACAGGGGGCGGTGAGCAGTTCTTC
>TRBV28|TRBD1|NA|TRBJ1-5
CASSSSGQGVGNQPQHF
TGTGCCAGCAGTTCATCGGGACAGGGGGTCGGCAATCAGCCCCAGCATTTT
>TRBV5-4|NA|NA|TRBJ2-1
CASSFTGTANNEQFF
TGTGCCAGCAGCTTTACCGGGACTGCTAACAATGAGCAGTTCTTC
>TRBV5-4|TRBD1|NA|TRBJ2-7
CASSTQRSGGYEQYF
TGTGCCAGCAGTACCCAAAGGTCAGGGGGCTACGAGCAGTACTTC
>TRBV13|NA|NA|TRBJ2-4
CASSLEEGQAKNIQYF
TGTGCCAGCAGCCTCGAGGAAGGACAAGCCAAAAACATTCAGTACTTC
>TRBV6-5|TRBD2|NA|TRBJ2-1
CASSYRTSGSFNEQFF
TGTGCCAGCAGTTACCGGACTAGCGGGAGTTTTAATGAGCAGTTCTTC
>TRBV4-1|TRBD1|NA|TRBJ2-1
CASSETGGNEQFF
TGCGCCAGCAGCGAAACAGGGGGCAATGAGCAGTTCTTC
>TRBV28|TRBD1|NA|TRBJ2-1
CASRRQGPSYNEQFF
TGTGCCAGCAGGCGACAGGGGCCCTCCTACAATGAGCAGTTCTTC
>TRBV4-1|TRBD1|once|TRBJ2-7
CASSHPGTGGFEQYF
TGCGCCAGCAGCCATCCCGGGACAGGGGGCTTCGAGCAGTACTTC
>TRBV11-2|TRBD2|NA|TRBJ2-7
CASSSLAGGVYEQYF
TGTGCCAGCAGCTCATTAGCGGGAGGGGTTTACGAGCAGTACTTC
>TRBV11-2|TRBD2|NA|TRBJ2-2
CASRGLAGGVTGELFF
TGTGCCAGCAGGGGACTAGCGGGAGGGGTAACCGGGGAGCTGTTTTTT
>TRBV6-6|TRBD2|NA|TRBJ2-2
CASTKGAGLNTGELFF
TGTGCCAGCACCAAGGGAGCGGGGCTGAACACCGGGGAGCTGTTTTTT
>TRBV5-4|NA|NA|TRBJ1-4
CASSLRAPNEKLFF
TGTGCCAGCAGCTTGCGGGCGCCTAATGAAAAACTGTTTTTT
>TRBV6-5|NA|NA|TRBJ2-5
CASSSPGRETQYF
TGTGCCAGCAGTTCCCCAGGGAGAGAGACCCAGTACTTC
>TRBV5-1|NA|NA|TRBJ2-7
CASSLEGVPYEQYF
TGCGCCAGCAGCTTGGAGGGAGTACCCTACGAGCAGTACTTC
>TRBV9|NA|NA|TRBJ1-1
CASSLGPGNTEAFF
TGTGCCAGCAGCTTGGGACCTGGGAACACTGAAGCTTTCTTT
>TRBV27|NA|NA|TRBJ2-1
CASRPTRGYYNEQFF
TGTGCCAGCAGGCCCACTCGCGGGTACTACAATGAGCAGTTCTTC
>TRBV4-1|NA|NA|TRBJ1-5
CASSQAGLGSNQPQHF
TGCGCCAGCAGCCAAGCCGGGCTCGGCAGCAATCAGCCCCAGCATTTT
>TRBV6-5|NA|NA|TRBJ1-1
CASSVEVEAEAFF
TGTGCCAGCAGTGTCGAAGTGGAGGCTGAAGCTTTCTTT
>TRBV11-1|NA|NA|TRBJ2-3
CASSLGRPDTQYF
TGTGCCAGCAGCTTAGGGCGACCAGATACGCAGTATTTT
>TRBV5-8|TRBD1|NA|TRBJ1-1
CASSSRQGGTEAFF
TGTGCCAGCAGCTCACGACAGGGGGGGACTGAAGCTTTCTTT
>TRBV5-1|NA|NA|TRBJ2-3
CASSLVLTGSTDTQYF
TGCGCCAGCAGTCTCGTGCTCACAGGTAGCACAGATACGCAGTATTTT
>TRBV30|NA|NA|TRBJ1-5
CAWSVLSSGQPQHF
TGTGCCTGGAGTGTACTCAGCTCCGGGCAGCCCCAGCATTTT
>TRBV9|NA|NA|TRBJ1-2
CASSESGYGYTF
TGTGCCAGCAGCGAATCAGGCTATGGCTACACCTTC
>TRBV5-5|TRBD1|NA|TRBJ2-7
CASSFLQDRGREQYF
TGTGCCAGCAGCTTCTTACAGGACAGGGGGCGAGAGCAGTACTTC
>TRBV5-1|NA|NA|TRBJ2-1
CASSLSWVDEQFF
TGCGCCAGCAGCTTGTCGTGGGTCGATGAGCAGTTCTTC
>TRBV7-9|TRBD1|NA|TRBJ1-1
CASSFGQGGTEAFF
TGTGCCAGCAGCTTCGGACAGGGGGGGACTGAAGCTTTCTTT
>TRBV23-1|NA|NA|TRBJ2-7
CARLSSSHEQYF
TGCGCCAGGTTGAGCAGTAGCCACGAGCAGTACTTC
>TRBV7-2|NA|NA|TRBJ2-6
CASSFQGTSGANVLTF
TGTGCCAGCAGCTTTCAGGGGACCTCTGGGGCCAACGTCCTGACTTTC
>TRBV5-1|NA|NA|TRBJ2-3
CASSWWTASTDTQYF
TGCGCCAGCAGCTGGTGGACAGCGAGCACAGATACGCAGTATTTT
>TRBV9|TRBD1|NA|TRBJ2-5
CASSVLGQGSKETQYF
TGTGCCAGCAGCGTACTGGGACAGGGTAGTAAAGAGACCCAGTACTTC
>TRBV5-4|NA|once|TRBJ1-1
CASSSPEGQGEAFF
TGTGCCAGCAGCTCCCCCGAAGGGCAGGGTGAAGCTTTCTTT
>TRBV7-9|TRBD2|NA|TRBJ2-7
CASSFRGGRNEQYF
TGTGCCAGCAGCTTCCGCGGGGGGCGCAACGAGCAGTACTTC
>TRBV6-4|NA|NA|TRBJ2-7
CASSEPGPEQYF
TGTGCCAGCAGTGAACCGGGACCCGAGCAGTACTTC
>TRBV4-2|NA|NA|TRBJ2-1
CASSQDAGNEQFF
TGTGCCAGCAGCCAAGATGCGGGGAATGAGCAGTTCTTC
>TRBV18|NA|NA|TRBJ2-1
CASSPTLGAGGFF
TGTGCCAGCTCACCAACCTTGGGGGCAGGCGGATTCTTC
>TRBV7-9|NA|NA|TRBJ1-6
CASSLGTGAGSPLHF
TGTGCCAGCAGCTTAGGGACGGGTGCCGGTTCACCCCTCCACTTT
>TRBV10-2|NA|NA|TRBJ2-6
CASSDRRPNSGANVLTF
TGCGCCAGCAGTGACCGGCGCCCGAACTCTGGGGCCAACGTCCTGACTTTC
>TRBV4-1|TRBD2|NA|TRBJ2-1
CASSQGITSGKPQQFF
TGCGCCAGCAGCCAGGGAATTACTAGCGGGAAACCCCAGCAGTTCTTC
>TRBV4-3|NA|once|TRBJ1-5
CASSQLVGQPQHF
TGCGCCAGCAGCCAATTGGTGGGTCAGCCCCAGCATTTT
>TRBV19|TRBD1|once|TRBJ1-2
CASSIRGQGATENYGYTF
TGTGCCAGTAGTATTAGGGGACAGGGGGCAACGGAGAACTATGGCTACACCTTC
>TRBV7-9|NA|NA|TRBJ1-1
CASSLSDTEAFF
TGTGCCAGCAGCTTATCTGACACTGAAGCTTTCTTT
>TRBV9|NA|NA|TRBJ1-3
CASSVGQGPFSGNTIYF
TGTGCCAGCAGCGTGGGGCAGGGGCCTTTCTCTGGAAACACCATATATTTT
>TRBV6-5|TRBD1|few|TRBJ1-2
CASSPRQGADGYTF
TGTGCCAGCAGCCCAAGACAGGGCGCGGATGGCTACACCTTC
>TRBV28|NA|NA|TRBJ1-1
CASSRHGDNTEAFF
TGTGCCAGCAGCCGGCACGGGGATAACACTGAAGCTTTCTTT
>TRBV7-2|TRBD2|NA|TRBJ2-1
CASSLAVWLAGVDNEQFF
TGTGCCAGCAGCTTAGCTGTGTGGCTAGCGGGAGTCGACAATGAGCAGTTCTTC
>TRBV29-1|TRBD2|NA|TRBJ2-1
CSVAKYGTSGGVNEQFF
TGCAGCGTCGCGAAATACGGGACTAGCGGGGGGGTCAATGAGCAGTTCTTC
>TRBV27|NA|once|TRBJ1-2
CASSLDRTEYYGYTF
TGTGCCAGCAGTTTAGACAGGACCGAGTACTATGGCTACACCTTC